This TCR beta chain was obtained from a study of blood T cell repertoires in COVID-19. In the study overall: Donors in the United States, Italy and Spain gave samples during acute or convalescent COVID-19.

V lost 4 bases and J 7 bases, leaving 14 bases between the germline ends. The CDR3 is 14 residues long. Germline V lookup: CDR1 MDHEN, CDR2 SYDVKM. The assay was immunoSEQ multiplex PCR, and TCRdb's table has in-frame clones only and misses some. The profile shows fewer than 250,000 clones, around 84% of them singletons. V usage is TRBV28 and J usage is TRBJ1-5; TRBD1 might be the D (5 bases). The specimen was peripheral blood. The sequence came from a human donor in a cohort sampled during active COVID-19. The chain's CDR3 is CASSSGGDAQPQHF. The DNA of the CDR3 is TGTGCCAGCAGTTCGGGGGGGGATGCCCAGCCCCAGCATTTT.